The rows below give T cell receptor beta chains drawn from one sample of a study of response to subunit inactivated influenza vaccine. A single record per CDR3 protein comes from TCRdb applying MiXCR to the RT-PCR reads. The sample holds 650,000 to 800,000 distinct CDR3 sequences, roughly 20% seen once. Sequencing used PBMCs from blood, obtained roughly 5 days after vaccination. The receptor set was obtained from a man aged 50 to 60 who received an inactivated influenza vaccine. The CDR3 runs from the conserved cysteine through the conserved F or W. D genes are given only for firm matches. Rows give clone size only sometimes, using once, few, many, or a class for an expanded clone.

clone size,D gene,V gene,J gene,CDR3 protein,CDR3 DNA
.,.,TRBV15,TRBJ2-7,CATSRDGTASLHRYF,TGTGCCACCAGCAGAGATGGGACTGCCTCTCTCCATCGGTACTTC
.,.,TRBV7-9,TRBJ2-1,CASSLVRGLGANEQFF,TGTGCCAGCAGCTTAGTAAGGGGCCTGGGTGCCAATGAGCAGTTCTTC
.,.,TRBV7-3,TRBJ2-6,CASSLISWSSGANVLTF,TGTGCCAGCAGCTTAATAAGTTGGAGCTCTGGGGCCAACGTCCTGACTTTC
few,.,TRBV7-6,TRBJ2-1,CASSLVQGWGEQFF,TGTGCCAGCAGCTTAGTACAGGGTTGGGGTGAGCAGTTCTTC
.,TRBD1,TRBV11-2,TRBJ2-5,CASSLWTGGEETQYF,TGTGCCAGCAGCTTATGGACAGGGGGCGAAGAGACCCAGTACTTC
.,.,TRBV7-2,TRBJ2-1,CASTPQLSSYNEQFF,TGTGCCAGCACCCCACAGCTCAGCTCCTACAATGAGCAGTTCTTC
.,TRBD2,TRBV11-3,TRBJ2-2,CASSLGVRWVGTSGRANTGELFF,TGTGCCAGCAGCTTAGGAGTGCGGTGGGTTGGAACTAGCGGACGCGCGAACACCGGGGAGCTGTTTTTT
.,.,TRBV18,TRBJ2-3,CASAGPGADTQYF,TGTGCCAGCGCCGGCCCGGGAGCAGATACGCAGTATTTT
.,.,TRBV29-1,TRBJ1-1,CSVDELVLQAFF,TGCAGCGTTGATGAGTTGGTCCTTCAGGCTTTCTTT
.,.,TRBV4-1,TRBJ2-3,CASSQVVGSTDTQYF,TGCGCCAGCAGCCAAGTTGTGGGTAGCACAGATACGCAGTATTTT
once,.,TRBV18,TRBJ2-6,CASSPRDRFPSGANVLTF,TGTGCCAGCTCACCGAGGGACCGCTTCCCCTCTGGGGCCAACGTCCTGACTTTC
.,.,TRBV6-6,TRBJ2-2,CASSPGDTGELFF,TGTGCCAGCAGCCCCGGCGACACCGGGGAGCTGTTTTTT
.,TRBD1,TRBV10-3,TRBJ2-1,CAIRAGTGGNEQFF,TGTGCCATCAGGGCCGGGACAGGGGGCAATGAGCAGTTCTTC
few,TRBD2,TRBV27,TRBJ2-5,CASSLLAGSETQYF,TGTGCCAGCAGTTTACTAGCGGGATCAGAGACCCAGTACTTC
.,TRBD1,TRBV6-6,TRBJ1-1,CAARQGNTEAFF,TGTGCCGCACGACAGGGGAACACTGAAGCTTTCTTT
few,TRBD2,TRBV5-1,TRBJ2-7,CASSLVLAGSEQYF,TGCGCCAGCAGCTTGGTACTAGCGGGATCCGAGCAGTACTTC
.,.,TRBV9,TRBJ2-7,CASSRSEYEEYF,TGTGCCAGCAGCCGTAGCGAGTACGAGGAGTACTTC
.,.,TRBV12-3/TRBV12-4,TRBJ1-3,CASSEDIWSSGNTIYF,TGTGCCAGCAGCGAGGACATATGGAGCTCTGGAAACACCATATATTTT
few,.,TRBV18,TRBJ2-5,CASSPNPFQETQYF,TGTGCCAGCTCACCCAATCCATTCCAAGAGACCCAGTACTTC
many,TRBD1,TRBV3-1,TRBJ1-6,CASRDRANSPLHF,TGTGCCAGCAGAGACAGGGCCAATTCACCCCTCCACTTT
few,.,TRBV5-1,TRBJ2-3,CASSSGLFFSTDTQYF,TGCGCCAGCAGCTCTGGACTGTTTTTTAGCACAGATACGCAGTATTTT
.,TRBD2,TRBV20-1,TRBJ2-5,CSAETSGRGETQYF,TGCAGTGCTGAGACTAGCGGGAGAGGGGAGACCCAGTACTTC
once,TRBD1,TRBV4-3,TRBJ2-7,CASRFRSGTGNYEQYF,TGCGCCAGCCGCTTTAGGTCCGGGACAGGGAACTACGAGCAGTACTTC
many,TRBD1,TRBV7-2,TRBJ2-7,CASSLKGQGSYEQYF,TGTGCCAGCAGCTTAAAGGGACAGGGAAGCTACGAGCAGTACTTC
few,.,TRBV20-1,TRBJ1-5,CSARDPGTPQHF,TGCAGTGCTAGAGATCCAGGGACGCCCCAGCATTTT
.,.,TRBV28,TRBJ2-7,CASSFPGVSYEQYF,TGTGCCAGCAGTTTCCCGGGGGTATCCTACGAGCAGTACTTC
once,.,TRBV18,TRBJ2-7,CASSPFPGYEQYF,TGTGCCAGCTCCCCGTTTCCAGGCTACGAGCAGTACTTC
few,.,TRBV20-1,TRBJ2-1,CSATPASRAYNEQFF,TGCAGTGCCACCCCAGCAAGCAGGGCCTACAATGAGCAGTTCTTC